This T cell receptor (beta chain) was sequenced during a study of beta chain features in type 1 diabetes. Findings and limits, study-wide: Any role of HLA type in TCRB rearrangement remained unresolved here.

Via the markers CD45RO/CCR7/CD25/CD127/CD95/CD27, stem cell-like memory, regulatory, central memory and naive CD4+ cells were sorted. Sequencing targeted expressed TCRB transcripts, as all isolated RNA had been reverse transcribed. TCRdb keeps only in-frame clones here, not all; method: immunoSEQ multiplex PCR. The sample includes roughly 610,000 clones, around 15% of them seen just once. Concerning this clone: What it binds is unknown.

This TCR derives from a man in his late teens or twenties in good health. The sequencing input was naive CD4+ T cells from blood.

The DNA for the CDR3 is TGTGCCAGCAGTCCCTACAAGAACACTGAAGCTTTCTTT. Protein: CASSPYKNTEAFF. J is TRBJ1-1 and V is TRBV6-5; D not certain. Germline V gene sequence: CDR1 MNHEY, CDR2 SVGAGI. The CDR3 spans 13 residues. The V and J ends lost 5 bases and 1 base respectively, with 8 bases between them.